A few counts support the clone carrying this T cell receptor (beta chain). The entry originates in a study of blood T cell repertoires in COVID-19. Original processing notes: For nucleated cells, counts were estimated from reference gene primer amplification. The method was immunoSEQ multiplex PCR; TCRdb's version includes in-frame clones alone and lacks a portion of them. D and trimming come from the DNA, and the V and J calls and clone size come from that table. Of 40,000 or so clones in the sample, approximately 86% were seen once. This sequence originates from a man aged 45-65 years with active COVID-19. Sequencing was done on a sample of peripheral blood.

The CDR3 loop is CASSLNRANEQFF. The CDR3, as DNA: TGTGCCAGCAGTTTAAACAGGGCGAATGAGCAGTTCTTC. The rearrangement joins TRBV27 to TRBJ2-1; D possibly corresponds to TRBD1 (6 bases). CDR1 is MNHEY and CDR2 is SMNVEV in the germline V gene (reference sequence). V was clipped by 2 bases and J by 7 bases, with 9 bases between them. This CDR3 region has 13 residues.